Given below is one TCR beta chain in context. Generated by immunoSEQ multiplex PCR, the TCRdb table keeps only in-frame clones and is missing some. The sample has around 230,000 clones, approximately 83% seen once; the top ten hold 3% to 4%. This record comes from a study of blood T cell repertoires in COVID-19. Turning to the study itself: Both acute and convalescent COVID-19 samples were obtained from the United States, Italy and Spain. In each case, the material was cDNA or gDNA derived from T cells, B-cell-depleted T cells, or PBMCs.

Enrollees, about 18 to 89 years old, lived in around 23 US areas. The sample taken for sequencing was PBMCs or T cells enriched from blood (not recorded which). The TCR sequence derives from a woman aged 40 to 49 with acute COVID-19.

The CDR3 DNA reads as TGCGCCAGCAGCCAAGGGGCCCGCGATTCACCCCTCCACTTT. It encodes CASSQGARDSPLHF. The chain has TRBV4-1 and TRBJ1-6; no clear D gene. Between the trimmed V and J ends, which lost 1 base and 8 bases, there was a span of 9 bases. The CDR3 is made up of 14 amino acids. Germline assignment: CDR1 MGHRA and CDR2 YSYEKL.